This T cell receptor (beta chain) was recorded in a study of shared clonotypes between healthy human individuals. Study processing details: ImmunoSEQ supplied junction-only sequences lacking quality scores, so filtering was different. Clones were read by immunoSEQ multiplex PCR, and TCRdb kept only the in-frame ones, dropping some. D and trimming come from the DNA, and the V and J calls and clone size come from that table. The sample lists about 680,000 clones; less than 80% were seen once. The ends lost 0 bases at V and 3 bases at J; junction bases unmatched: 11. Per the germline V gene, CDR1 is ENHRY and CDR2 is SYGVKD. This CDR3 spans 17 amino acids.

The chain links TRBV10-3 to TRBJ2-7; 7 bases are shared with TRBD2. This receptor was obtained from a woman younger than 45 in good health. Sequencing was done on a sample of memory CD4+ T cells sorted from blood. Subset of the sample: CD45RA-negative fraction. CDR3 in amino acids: CAISESIGGTTIYEQYF. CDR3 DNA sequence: TGTGCCATCAGTGAGTCGATAGGCGGGACTACTATCTACGAGCAGTACTTC.